This entry features one TCR beta chain sequence. Germline values: CDR1 KGHSH, CDR2 LQKENI. This CDR3 has 13 residues. V lost 5 bases, J lost 2 bases, and 9 bases lay in between. Libraries were prepared by immunoSEQ multiplex PCR; TCRdb keeps only in-frame clonotypes and omits some of them. The table records 200,000 to 300,000 clones, approximately 81% of them present only once. The data stem from a study of blood T cell repertoires in COVID-19. Across the whole study: The analysed material was cDNA or gDNA that came from T cells, B-cell-depleted T cells, or PBMCs.

The V and J genes are TRBV18 and TRBJ2-5; D gene ambiguous. What was sequenced was peripheral blood. This clonotype originated in a woman aged 80 or older with acute or convalescent COVID-19. The CDR3 protein is CASSVADQETQYF. The CDR3 DNA reads TGTGCCAGCTCAGTGGCAGATCAAGAGACCCAGTACTTC.